This entry describes one T cell receptor (beta chain). The source of the sample is a study of shared clonotypes between healthy human individuals. Several immunoSEQ 96-well plates shared each subset's DNA, each plate a replicate. Profiled with immunoSEQ multiplex PCR; TCRdb holds only in-frame clones, not every one. The sample has roughly 660,000 clones; 90% are singletons. The CDR3 loop spans 15 amino acids. V was clipped by 3 bases and J by 6 bases, with 17 bases between them. CDR1 and CDR2 (germline): MGHRA, YSYEKL. Source material: memory CD8+ T cells from PBMCs. Subset in this sample: CD45RO+ cells pooled with CCR7-negative TemRA cells. J is TRBJ1-1 and V is TRBV4-1; the D gene is possibly TRBD1 (5 bases). The TCR was taken from a man between 18 and 35 years old in good health. Some clones in this sample may be carry-over from other donors' samples. CDR3 nucleotides: TGCGCCAGCAGCCATGTCGGGACGGCGGGCCCTGAAGCTTTCTTT. It yields the protein CASSHVGTAGPEAFF.